Following are 24 T cell receptor beta chains from one sample sequenced in a study of vaccination effects on CD4 cells after COVID-19. No antigens are known for them. Pools of viral peptides were used by the ViraFEST assay to expand antigen-specific CD4+ T cells ahead of sequencing. Subsequent to 10 days of culture, CD4+ T cells were isolated. Previously uninfected by SARS-CoV-2, the vaccine recipients also showed negative nucleocapsid antibodies. Assay used: immunoSEQ multiplex PCR; TCRdb lists only in-frame clones, some missing. The sample has 73,000 or so clones; around 81% are singletons. The sample here was CD4+ T cells from PBMCs cultured with SARS-CoV-2 spike peptides, taken before COVID-19 vaccination. The receptors were sampled from a human donor who received a COVID-19 vaccine.

V usage is TRBV29-1 and J usage is TRBJ1-6; 7 bases match TRBD1. Germline CDR1 SQVTM, CDR2 ANQGSEA. The CDR3 spans 13 residues. J lost 8 bases, V lost 7 bases, and 8 bases had no gene match. The CDR3 DNA reads TGCAGCGCCATGACAGGGAGTTATTCACCCCTCCACTTT. Its translation: CSAMTGSYSPLHF. The full variable domain, with the rest looked up from reference TRBV29-1 and TRBJ1-6, is SAVISQKPSRDICQRGTSLTIQCQVDSQVTMMFWYRQQPGQSLTLIATANQGSEATYESGFVIDKFPISRPNLTFSTLTVSNMSPEDSSIYLCSAMTGSYSPLHFGNGTRLTVT.

This clone appeared a few times. The chain has TRBV24-1 and TRBJ2-3; unclear D gene. Per germline, CDR1 KGHDR and CDR2 SFDVKD. The CDR3 is 12 amino acids. Trimming removed 5 bases at V and 6 bases at J, with 8 bases between. Here the CDR3 reads CATSAGPDTQYF. The CDR3 DNA follows: TGTGCCACCAGTGCTGGCCCCGATACGCAGTATTTT.

CDR3 sequence (DNA): TGCGCCAGCAGCTTGGTTGCGAGCTATGGCTACACCTTC. It yields the protein CASSLVASYGYTF. The chain is built from TRBV5-1 and TRBJ1-2; no reliable D call. Trimming took off 0 bases at V and 4 bases at J, with 7 bases between the two ends. Germline CDR1 and CDR2: SGHRS and YFSETQ. This CDR3 contains 13 residues. Supplemented by reference TRBV5-1 and TRBJ1-2, the full variable domain reads KAGVTQTPRYLIKTRGQQVTLSCSPISGHRSVSWYQQTPGQGLQFLFEYFSETQRNKGNFPGRFSGRQFSNSRSEMNVSTLELGDSALYLCASSLVASYGYTFGSGTRLTVV.

The chain combines TRBV7-9 with TRBJ2-2; D is possibly TRBD1 (5 bases). Germline CDR1 reads SEHNR; CDR2 reads FQNEAQ (reference sequence). V lost 2 bases and J 7 bases, leaving 8 bases between the germline ends. CDR3 length: 13 residues. The DNA of the CDR3 is TGTGCCAGCAGCTTACAGGGTGGCGGGGAGCTGTTTTTT. This translates into CASSLQGGGELFF.

The J gene is TRBJ2-3, the V gene TRBV24-1; 9 bases line up with TRBD1. Losses at the gene ends were 0 bases for V and 0 bases for J; bases not matched to a gene: 6. The CDR3 extends over 18 amino acids. CDR1 is KGHDR and CDR2 is SFDVKD in the germline V gene. The CDR3 region has the DNA TGTGCCACCAGTGATTTGGGACAGGGGTCCCCTAGCACAGATACGCAGTATTTT. Encoded protein: CATSDLGQGSPSTDTQYF.

This chain uses TRBV28 with TRBJ1-5; D uncertain. The CDR3 is 14 amino acids. CDR1 is MDHEN and CDR2 is SYDVKM in the germline V gene. The V end lost 8 bases, the J end lost 5 bases, and 16 bases lay between the germline ends. The CDR3 bases are TGTGCCAGCGCATTGGCAGCGCCCTATCAGCCCCAGCATTTT. Its translation: CASALAAPYQPQHF.

This chain uses TRBV5-6 with TRBJ1-2; D gene ambiguous. The V end lost 3 bases, the J end lost 7 bases, and 7 bases lay between the germline ends. The germline V gene encodes CDR1 SGHDT and CDR2 YYEEEE. CDR3 length equals 11 residues. Here the CDR3 reads CASSSLLGYTF. DNA for the CDR3: TGTGCCAGCAGCTCCTTACTTGGCTACACCTTC.

The chain is built from TRBV6-2 or TRBV6-3 and TRBJ1-1, with unresolved D. Germline CDR1 MNHEY, CDR2 SVGEGT. The ends were cut back, 5 bases at V and 3 bases at J, with 10 bases in the middle. CDR3 size: 13 residues. CDR3: CASSPGLYTEAFF. CDR3 in DNA: TGTGCCAGCAGTCCCGGACTGTACACTGAAGCTTTCTTT.

The chain recombines TRBV18 with TRBJ1-2; D possibly corresponds to TRBD1 (5 bases). The V gene's germline CDR1 is KGHSH and CDR2 LQKENI. The CDR3 contains 12 residues. V was shortened by 4 bases and J by 7 bases, with 10 bases between the two germline ends. The CDR3 DNA reads TGTGCCAGCTCACAGGCGAGGGGTGGCTACACCTTC. Translating gives CASSQARGGYTF.

The chain couples TRBV9 to TRBJ2-2; D gene unclear. CDR1 is SGDLS and CDR2 is YYNGEE in the germline V gene. CDR3 length: 14 residues. Trimming stripped 0 bases from V and 0 bases from J, with 3 bases between. DNA of the CDR3: TGTGCCAGCAGCGTAGCGCCGAACACCGGGGAGCTGTTTTTT. Amino acid sequence: CASSVAPNTGELFF. Filled out from reference TRBV9 and TRBJ2-2, the complete variable domain reads DSGVTQTPKHLITATGQRVTLRCSPRSGDLSVYWYQQSLDQGLQFLIQYYNGEERAKGNILERFSAQQFPDLHSELNLSSLELGDSALYFCASSVAPNTGELFFGEGSRLTVL.

The chain is built from TRBV28 and TRBJ1-6; a weak D match, TRBD1 (5 bases). The CDR3 length is 12 residues. Germline V lookup: CDR1 MDHEN, CDR2 SYDVKM. Deletions cut 5 bases from V and 8 bases from J, with 7 bases between. CDR3 amino acids: CASSPGYSPLHF. The CDR3 DNA reads TGTGCCAGCAGTCCAGGGTATTCACCCCTCCACTTT.

The V call is TRBV9, the J call TRBJ1-1; D is unresolved. This CDR3 spans 14 amino acids. Trimming took 2 bases from V and 2 from J, leaving 10 bases between them. The germline V gene encodes CDR1 SGDLS and CDR2 YYNGEE. CDR3 bases: TGTGCCAGCAGCGTCGGAAGGCCTAACACTGAAGCTTTCTTT. Its protein is CASSVGRPNTEAFF.

The gene calls are TRBV4-2 and TRBJ2-2, with TRBD1 matching over 8 bases. This CDR3 contains 15 residues. Per germline, CDR1 LGHNA and CDR2 YNFKEQ. Unmatched junction bases numbered 3, after V lost 6 bases and J lost 0 bases. CDR3: CASRETGANTGELFF. DNA of the CDR3: TGTGCCAGCAGAGAGACAGGGGCGAACACCGGGGAGCTGTTTTTT.

The CDR3 region is CASSFETGWGGELFF. The CDR3 region has the DNA TGCGCCAGCAGCTTCGAAACAGGGTGGGGCGGGGAGCTGTTTTTT. The chain has TRBV5-1 and TRBJ2-2, with D possibly TRBD1 on 6 matching bases. The CDR3 totals 15 residues. Germline CDR1 reads SGHRS; CDR2 reads YFSETQ. The V gene lost 2 bases and the J gene lost 7 bases, with 15 bases spanning the gap.

A single count supports this clone. This chain connects TRBV28 to TRBJ1-2; no definite D call. Trimming shortened V by 6 bases and J by 4 bases, and 18 bases separated the two germline ends. Germline values: CDR1 MDHEN, CDR2 SYDVKM. The CDR3 has 15 amino acids. As DNA, the CDR3 is TGTGCCAGCAGCTTGGTTGGGCCGGCGGGCTATGGCTACACCTTC. As protein: CASSLVGPAGYGYTF.

V usage is TRBV10-1 and J usage is TRBJ1-1, with no clear D. From germline, CDR1 is WNHNN and CDR2 SYGVQD (reference sequence). The V gene lost 0 bases and the J gene lost 4 bases, with 9 bases spanning the gap. The CDR3 runs to 14 residues. The CDR3 spells CASSESREATEAFF. In DNA, the CDR3 is TGCGCCAGCAGTGAGTCCAGAGAAGCCACTGAAGCTTTCTTT.

The chain couples TRBV11-2 to TRBJ2-1; D perhaps matches TRBD2 (6 bases). V lost 2 bases and J 3 bases, leaving 8 bases between the germline ends. The CDR3 contains 14 residues. CDR1 SGHAT and CDR2 FQNNGV come from the germline V gene. This chain's CDR3 is CASSLRRGYNEQFF. Written as DNA, the CDR3 is TGTGCCAGCAGCTTAAGGCGGGGCTACAATGAGCAGTTCTTC.

The chain links TRBV6-1 to TRBJ2-3, with 13 nucleotides matching TRBD2. The CDR3 sequence is 17 residues long. With V trimmed by 4 bases and J by 1 base, 5 bases remained unmatched. Germline assignment: CDR1 MNHNS and CDR2 SASEGT. CDR3 nucleotides: TGTGCCAGCAGTGGGCGACTAGCGGGGGGACGCACAGATACGCAGTATTTT. Encoded protein: CASSGRLAGGRTDTQYF.

The chain joins TRBV2 to TRBJ2-1, with D perhaps matching TRBD1 or TRBD2 (5 bases each). CDR1 is SNHLY, CDR2 FYNNEI, per germline. This CDR3 is 15 amino acids long. V lost 5 bases to trimming and J lost 0 bases, with 11 bases between them. CDR3 sequence (DNA): TGTGCCAGCAGTAGGGACGGGACCTCCTACAATGAGCAGTTCTTC. It specifies CASSRDGTSYNEQFF.

The V call is TRBV18, the J call TRBJ2-5; 8 nucleotides align to TRBD1. CDR3 length equals 14 residues. The junction had 8 bases not matched to a gene; V was cut back by 6 bases and J by 5 bases. Germline assignment: CDR1 KGHSH and CDR2 LQKENI. This CDR3 is CASSSSRGRETQYF. CDR3 DNA: TGTGCCAGCTCGTCATCCAGGGGGCGGGAGACCCAGTACTTC.

CDR3 DNA: TGTGCCAGCAGCAATGGTGGTACTCCTTTAGCCAAAAACATTCAGTACTTC. This gives the protein CASSNGGTPLAKNIQYF. The rearrangement links TRBV5-6 to TRBJ2-4; D gene uncertain. V was cut by 4 bases and J by 0 bases, with 17 bases left in between. The CDR3 runs to 17 residues. From germline, CDR1 is SGHDT and CDR2 YYEEEE.

The chain recombines TRBV5-6 with TRBJ1-2, with 10 bases identical to TRBD1. The CDR3 loop spans 14 amino acids. Germline V CDR1 and CDR2: SGHDT, YYEEEE. The V and J ends lost 4 bases and 8 bases, in that order; junction bases with no gene match: 8. The CDR3 DNA is TGTGCCAGCAGCGACTCCGGGACAGGGGAAGGCTACACCTTC. Translating gives CASSDSGTGEGYTF.

The chain employs TRBV30 and TRBJ2-5, with D perhaps matching TRBD1 or TRBD2 (5 bases each). Germline V gives CDR1 GTSNPN, CDR2 SVGIG (reference sequence). The CDR3 has 14 residues. Trimming took 2 bases from V and 3 from J, leaving 13 bases between them. The CDR3 DNA follows: TGTGCCTGGAGTAAAGGGAGACAGAAAGAGACCCAGTACTTC. It codes for CAWSKGRQKETQYF.

This chain joins TRBV24-1 and TRBJ2-5; D tentatively reads TRBD1 or TRBD2 (6 bases each). This CDR3 is built from 14 residues. Germline V CDR1 and CDR2: KGHDR, SFDVKD. Trimming removed 3 bases at V and 5 bases at J, with 12 bases between. The CDR3 sequence is CATSDTQGGETQYF. DNA for the CDR3: TGTGCCACCAGTGATACACAGGGAGGCGAGACCCAGTACTTC.